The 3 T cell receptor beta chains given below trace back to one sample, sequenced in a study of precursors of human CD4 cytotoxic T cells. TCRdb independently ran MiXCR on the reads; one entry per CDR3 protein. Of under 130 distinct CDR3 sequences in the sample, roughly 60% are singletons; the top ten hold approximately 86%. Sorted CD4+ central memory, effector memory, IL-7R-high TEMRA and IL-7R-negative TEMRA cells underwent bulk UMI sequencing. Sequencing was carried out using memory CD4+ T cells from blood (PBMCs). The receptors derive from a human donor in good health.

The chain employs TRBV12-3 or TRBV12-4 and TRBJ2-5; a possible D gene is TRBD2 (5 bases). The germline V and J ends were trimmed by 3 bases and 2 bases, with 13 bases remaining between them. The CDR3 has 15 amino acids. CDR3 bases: TGTGCCAGCAGTTTCACCAGCGGCGCTCAAGAGACCCAGTACTTC. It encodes CASSFTSGAQETQYF.

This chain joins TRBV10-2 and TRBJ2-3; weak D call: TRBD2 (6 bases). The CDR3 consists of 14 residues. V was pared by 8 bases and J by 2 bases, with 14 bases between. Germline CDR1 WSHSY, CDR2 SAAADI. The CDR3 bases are TGCGCCAGCTCAGGGAGGTTGTACACAGATACGCAGTATTTT. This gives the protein CASSGRLYTDTQYF.

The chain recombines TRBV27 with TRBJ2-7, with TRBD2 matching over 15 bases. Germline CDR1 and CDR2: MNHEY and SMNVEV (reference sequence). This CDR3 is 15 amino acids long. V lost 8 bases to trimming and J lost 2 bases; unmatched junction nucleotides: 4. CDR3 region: CASGLAGGWAYEQYF. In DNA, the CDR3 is TGTGCCAGCGGACTAGCGGGAGGGTGGGCCTACGAGCAGTACTTC.